Here is one T cell receptor beta chain with its context. The sample belongs to a study of T cells after yellow fever vaccination. TCR cDNA, made by 5'RACE template switching, carried an added universal primer site and UMIs. TCRdb independently ran MiXCR on the 5' RACE reads; one entry per CDR3 protein. The sample records just under 600,000 distinct CDR3 sequences, about 13% being singletons. This clonotype was sampled from a man aged 25 to 40 who received the YFV17D yellow fever vaccine. The sequencing used PBMCs, collected on the day of the yellow fever booster vaccination.

In DNA form, the CDR3 reads TGTGCCAGCAGCTTAGAGGGGACTAGCGGGAATGTCAATGAGCAGTTCTTC. Translation gives CASSLEGTSGNVNEQFF. The chain recombines TRBV11-2 with TRBJ2-1; 13 bases fit TRBD2. The J segment lost 6 bases and the V segment lost 0 bases, leaving 5 bases of the junction unmatched. The germline gives CDR1 SGHAT, CDR2 FQNNGV. The CDR3 sequence is 17 residues long. The whole variable domain, filled in from reference TRBV11-2 and TRBJ2-1, reads EAGVAQSPRYKIIEKRQSVAFWCNPISGHATLYWYQQILGQGPKLLIQFQNNGVVDDSQLPKDRFSAERLKGVDSTLKIQPAKLEDSAVYLCASSLEGTSGNVNEQFFGPGTRLTVL.